This TCR beta chain stems from a study of vaccination and CD4 T cells after COVID-19 (dated by TCRdb to the early 2020s). Turning to the overall study: Every convalescent patient had a positive nasal swab PCR test for SARS-CoV-2, with mild disease in about 9 patients and severe disease in one. The convalescent cohort included six males and four females, with two Hispanic individuals, seven Caucasians, two Asians and one multiracial person. Participants got two doses of the Pfizer-BioNTech BNT162b2 vaccine (n=8) or two doses of the Moderna mRNA-1273 vaccine (n=2). Post-COVID blood samples from convalescent patients were collected a median of around 100 days after diagnosis, with a range of 35 to 161 days. Post-vaccine blood samples were collected a median of about 72 days after the second vaccine dose, ranging from roughly 13 to 250 days. For stimulating the cultures, overlapping spike peptide pools were used, derived from SARS-CoV-2 as well as from the common cold coronaviruses HCoV-NL63, HCoV-OC43 and HCoV-229E. As controls, cultures received a CEFX viral epitope pool (the positive control), an HIV-1 Nef peptide pool (the negative control), or no peptide at all. In around nine COVID-19 convalescent patients and a handful of infection-naive healthy vaccine recipients, the spike-specific CD4+ TCR repertoire before mRNA vaccination was compared with the repertoire after mRNA vaccination.

Overall study outcomes, separate from this receptor: Although the median number of SARS-CoV-2-reactive clonotypes went up from around 20 after infection to 38 after vaccination, the increase was not significant. In convalescent patients, a median 86.3% of post-vaccine SARS-CoV-2-reactive clones were detected only after vaccination, suggesting vaccine-specific priming. Only a relatively small number of convalescent patients were included in the study, and early timepoints following natural infection were not analyzed. In convalescent patients, nearly all vaccine-specific clones (304 of 307) were found to be mono-reactive for SARS-CoV-2 spike rather than cross-reactive with common cold coronaviruses.

The sample's treatment or condition label is to be understood as: roughly ten-day PBMC culture with coronavirus spike peptide pools or control peptides (ViraFEST assay). The ViraFEST assay was used in the study, in which antigen-specific T cells were expanded with peptide pools and expanded clonotypes were subsequently identified by TCR sequencing. The convalescent patients' positive SARS-CoV-2 PCR tests were from March to December 2020, which was before the Alpha, Beta and Delta variants emerged in the United States. Each well held more than 1.5 million PBMCs cultured in IMDM containing about 5% human AB serum and around 9.2 IU/ml IL-2, with 8.5 to 10 ug/ml peptide pools added. Half of the culture medium was replaced with fresh IL-2-containing medium on days 3 and 7. After 10 days of culture, CD4+ T cells were isolated by negative selection with the EasySep CD4+ T cell isolation kit. PBMCs were separated from whole blood using Ficoll-Paque Plus gradient centrifugation and then either used fresh or cryopreserved at -140C. Culture conditions were generally each tested in triplicate wells.

Library creation used PCR. TCR sequencing of DNA from cultured CD4+ T cells used the Oncomine TCR Beta short-read assay at the Johns Hopkins FTIC core. The QIAamp micro DNA kit was used to extract genomic DNA from the cultured CD4+ T cells. Oncomine TCR Beta libraries from cultured CD4+ T cells were pooled using unique dual indexes and sequenced on an Illumina iSeq 100. In the original analysis: Non-productive sequences were filtered out, and CDR3s that did not start with C, did not end with F or W, or were shorter than 7 amino acids were discarded. Antigen-specific clonotypes were identified with the MANAFEST web application by comparing peptide-stimulated wells with reference and other culture wells. An FDR below 0.05, an odds ratio above 5, and a productive frequency above 0.1% in at least two of three replicate wells were required for clones to be considered positive. A clonotype was classed as cross-reactive if the clonotype showed significant expansion both in SARS-CoV-2 spike wells and in at least one common cold coronavirus spike condition. Levenshtein distances (stringdist) and unrooted phylogenetic trees (ape) in R version 3.6.1 were used to assess CDR3 homology. Using fastp trimming at Q25 and MiXCR clonotype assembly, TCRdb reanalyzed the public sequencing data and kept in-frame beta chains. Under each unique CDR3 protein, matching rows form one entry showing the most common genes and DNA. It is TCRdb's table, rather than the study itself, that gives the V and J calls and clone size. In all, the sample holds about 20,000 distinct CDR3 sequences, and about 50% of those were seen once. The ten largest make up less than 8% of the sample.

V and J lose 6 bases and 2 bases, and a span of 7 bases separates them. Taken from the germline V gene (reference sequence), the CDR1 and CDR2 loops are SEHNR and FQNEAQ. The cysteine opens and the phenylalanine closes a CDR3 of 12 amino acids. Left in the record is the CDR3 DNA by itself, 36 bases read in frame from the first base. This clonotype has just a few counts. The antigen this receptor binds is unknown. Base qualities were left out, and no much larger clone turns up one base away. This receptor chain uses TRBV7-9 and TRBJ1-2, with the D gene not confidently named. The source material was CD4+ T cells from blood, cultured in vitro. The source is a human donor who had recovered from COVID-19. The nucleotide sequence reads as follows: TGTGCCAGCAGTATAACCAACTATGGCTACACCTTC. This is translated as CASSITNYGYTF.